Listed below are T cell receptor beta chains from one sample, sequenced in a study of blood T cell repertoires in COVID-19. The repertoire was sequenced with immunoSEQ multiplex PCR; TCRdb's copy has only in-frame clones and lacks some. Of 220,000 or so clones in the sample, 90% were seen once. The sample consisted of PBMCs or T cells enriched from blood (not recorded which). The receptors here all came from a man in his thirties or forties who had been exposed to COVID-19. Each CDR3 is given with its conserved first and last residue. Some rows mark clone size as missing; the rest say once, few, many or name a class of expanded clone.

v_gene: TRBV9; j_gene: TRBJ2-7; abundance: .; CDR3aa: CASSGQGYEQYF
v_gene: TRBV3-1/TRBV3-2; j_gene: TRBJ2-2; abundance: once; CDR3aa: CASSQRAGELFF
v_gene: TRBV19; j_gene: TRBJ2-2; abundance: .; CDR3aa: CASSQTGGDTGELFF
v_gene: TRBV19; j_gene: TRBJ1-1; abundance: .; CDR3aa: CASSIRRNTEAFF
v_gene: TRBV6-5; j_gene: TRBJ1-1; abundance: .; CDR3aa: CASSPVGRVSTEAFF
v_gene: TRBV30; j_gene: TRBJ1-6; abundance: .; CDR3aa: CAWTGKISNSPLHF
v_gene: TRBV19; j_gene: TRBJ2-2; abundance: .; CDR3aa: CACRGSTNTGELFF
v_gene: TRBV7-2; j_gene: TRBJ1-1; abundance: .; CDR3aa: CASSFGQGDTEAFF
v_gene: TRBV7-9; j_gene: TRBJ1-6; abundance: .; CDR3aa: CASSLQGNNSPLHF
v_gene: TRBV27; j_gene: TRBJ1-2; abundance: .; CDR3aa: CASSFGTGGIYGYTF
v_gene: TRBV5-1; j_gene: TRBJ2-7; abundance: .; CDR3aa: CASGGGGYDEQYF
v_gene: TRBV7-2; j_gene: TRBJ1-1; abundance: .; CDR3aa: CASSLRGGGTEAFF
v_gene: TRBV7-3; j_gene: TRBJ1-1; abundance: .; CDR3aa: CASRVSGEYTEAFF
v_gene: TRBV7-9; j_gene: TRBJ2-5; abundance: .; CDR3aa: CASSLRGAGRGQETQYF
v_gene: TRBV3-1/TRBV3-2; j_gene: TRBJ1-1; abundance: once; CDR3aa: CASSPMGADTEAFF
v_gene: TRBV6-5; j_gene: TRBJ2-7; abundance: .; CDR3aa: CAIHGSTGQTYF
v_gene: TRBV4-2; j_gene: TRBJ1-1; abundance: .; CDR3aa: CASSQAHGEGAFF
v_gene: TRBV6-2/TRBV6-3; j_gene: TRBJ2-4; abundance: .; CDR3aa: CASSSGHNIQYF
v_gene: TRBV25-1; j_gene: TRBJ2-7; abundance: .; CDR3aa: CASSETGAYEQYF
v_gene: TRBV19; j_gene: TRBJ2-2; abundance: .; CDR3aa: CAIEGGDTGELFF
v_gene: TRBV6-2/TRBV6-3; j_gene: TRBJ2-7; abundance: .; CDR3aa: CASSSVMKSFYEQYF
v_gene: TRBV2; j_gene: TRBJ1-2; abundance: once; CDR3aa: CASSPYTGYTF
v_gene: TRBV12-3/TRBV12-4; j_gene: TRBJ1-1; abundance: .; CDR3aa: CASSFTQRGEAFF
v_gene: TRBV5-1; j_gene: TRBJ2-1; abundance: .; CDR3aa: CASSLVMGAVGNEQFF
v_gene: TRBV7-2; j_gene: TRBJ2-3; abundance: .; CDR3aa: CASSLSRTSGPYVDTQYF
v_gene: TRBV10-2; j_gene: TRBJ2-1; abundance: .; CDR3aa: CASRDFKRFRNEQFF